The clone carrying this TCR beta chain was seen ten or more times. Researchers used genomic DNA as the template to profile TCR beta VDJ and CDR3. TCRdb reanalysed the reads using MiXCR and keeps one entry per CDR3 protein. The data hold about 200,000 distinct CDR3 sequences, with 34% observed a single time. This sample is drawn from a study of CD8+CD57+ T cells in acquired aplastic anemia. Germline CDR1 is DFQATT and CDR2 is SNEGSKA (reference sequence). There are 14 residues in the CDR3. V was clipped by 0 bases and J by 1 base, with 9 bases between them. The chain recombines TRBV20-1 with TRBJ1-1; a possible D gene is TRBD1 (5 bases). The TCR comes from a human donor in good health, serving as a control. The specimen sequenced was sorted CD4+, CD8+, or CD8+CD57+ T cells (not recorded which) from PBMCs. The DNA of the CDR3 is TGCAGTGCTAGAGATGCAGGGAAGAACACTGAAGCTTTCTTT. This sequence encodes CSARDAGKNTEAFF.